These 13 T cell receptor beta chains were sequenced from one sample in a study of naive and memory T cell subsets. Alpha and beta constant region primers primed reverse transcription for blood and skin samples. From the 5' RACE reads, TCRdb called clonotypes with MiXCR, one entry per CDR3 protein. The sample consists of tens of thousands of distinct CDR3 sequences, less than 25% of them appearing once. Whole blood, roughly 2.5 ml, came from adult healthy volunteers. Source of these receptors: a female donor in good health.

In this sample, this clonotype turned up many times. The chain has TRBV29-1 and TRBJ2-7, with 11 bases aligning to TRBD1. There are 15 residues in the CDR3. Unmatched junction bases numbered 8, after V lost 0 bases and J lost 7 bases. Germline V gives CDR1 SQVTM, CDR2 ANQGSEA. CDR3 nucleotides: TGCAGCGTTGAAGATCGAGGACAGGGGGCTGGAGAGCAGTACTTC. It is translated as CSVEDRGQGAGEQYF.

The rearrangement joins TRBV29-1 to TRBJ1-1; D gene uncertain. Germline CDR1 SQVTM, CDR2 ANQGSEA. V lost 6 bases and J lost 3, with 8 bases in between. The CDR3 sequence is 11 residues long. The CDR3 DNA sequence: TGCAGCGTCTCCTGGGACACTGAAGCTTTCTTT. This encodes CSVSWDTEAFF.

This clonotype came up a few times. V gene TRBV6-2 or TRBV6-3 combines with J gene TRBJ2-4, with unresolved D. This CDR3 contains 15 residues. The V gene's germline CDR1 is MNHEY and CDR2 SVGEGT. The V and J ends lost 2 bases and 5 bases respectively, with 13 bases between them. Written as DNA, the CDR3 is TGTGCCAGCAGTTACCCCCGGGTGTTGGAAAACATTCAGTACTTC. As protein: CASSYPRVLENIQYF.

This sequence joins TRBV29-1 and TRBJ1-1; D gene uncertain. Trimming left V 4 bases short and J 3 bases short, with 9 bases between. This CDR3 is 12 amino acids long. Per the germline V gene, CDR1 is SQVTM and CDR2 is ANQGSEA. CDR3: CSVVASYTEAFF. The CDR3 DNA reads TGCAGCGTTGTTGCCTCTTACACTGAAGCTTTCTTT. Full variable domain (rest looked up from reference TRBV29-1 and TRBJ1-1): SAVISQKPSRDICQRGTSLTIQCQVDSQVTMMFWYRQQPGQSLTLIATANQGSEATYESGFVIDKFPISRPNLTFSTLTVSNMSPEDSSIYLCSVVASYTEAFFGQGTRLTVV.

This clonotype was picked up a small number of times. This chain links TRBV29-1 with TRBJ2-5, with 9 bases aligning to TRBD1. Germline V gives CDR1 SQVTM, CDR2 ANQGSEA. J gave up 5 bases and V 6 bases, and 13 bases lay outside the gene matches. The CDR3 length is 15 residues. This CDR3 reads CSVQTRQGGRETQYF. The CDR3 DNA follows: TGCAGCGTCCAGACCCGACAGGGGGGCCGGGAGACCCAGTACTTC.

Remarks on this clonotype: A read error may account for a junction end that differs from germline. The chain uses TRBV20-1 and TRBJ2-7; D is perhaps TRBD1 or TRBD2 (5 bases each). The germline V gene encodes CDR1 DFQATT and CDR2 SNEGSKA (reference sequence). The CDR3 has 13 residues. This chain's CDR3 is CSARESLSGTRSF. The CDR3 region has the DNA TGCAGTGCTAGAGAATCTTTATCGGGGACCCGGAGCTTC.

The V gene is TRBV7-9, the J gene TRBJ2-3; D perhaps matches TRBD2 (5 bases). The length of the CDR3 is 13 residues. Trimming took off 5 bases at V and 4 bases at J, with 10 bases between the two ends. The V gene's germline CDR1 is SEHNR and CDR2 FQNEAQ (reference sequence). The DNA for the CDR3 is TGTGCCAGCAGCCTCACTAGTCCAGATACGCAGTATTTT. This sequence encodes CASSLTSPDTQYF.

The rearrangement joins TRBV9 to TRBJ1-5; D gene uncertain. V was shortened by 5 bases and J by 0 bases, with 15 bases between the two germline ends. This CDR3 is built from 16 residues. Germline V lookup: CDR1 SGDLS, CDR2 YYNGEE. The CDR3 region has the DNA TGTGCCAGCAGAAACTGGGGAACGGGTAGCAATCAGCCCCAGCATTTT. It translates to CASRNWGTGSNQPQHF.

This clonotype is judged medium-sized. This chain links TRBV7-8 with TRBJ2-7, with D perhaps being TRBD1 or TRBD2 (5 bases each). Germline CDR1 and CDR2: SGHVS and FQNEAQ. The CDR3 sequence is 13 residues long. V lost 4 bases, J lost 3 bases, and 10 bases lay in between. The CDR3 DNA follows: TGTGCCAGCAGCTCGGGACCCGGCTACGAGCAGTACTTC. Encoded protein: CASSSGPGYEQYF.

This clonotype occurred many times. The chain couples TRBV6-5 to TRBJ1-6, with 11 bases identical to TRBD1. The germline V gene encodes CDR1 MNHEY and CDR2 SVGAGI. This CDR3 has 15 amino acids. V lost 4 bases to trimming and J lost 9 bases; unmatched junction nucleotides: 5. The CDR3, as DNA: TGTGCCAGCAGTTGGGACAGGGGGAGGTTTTCACCCCTCCACTTT. Amino acids: CASSWDRGRFSPLHF.

This clonotype came up a few times. V is TRBV29-1 and J is TRBJ2-5, with D perhaps matching TRBD1 (6 bases). CDR3 length: 13 residues. V lost 6 bases to trimming and J lost 5 bases, with 16 bases between them. Germline V gene lookup returns CDR1 SQVTM and CDR2 ANQGSEA. CDR3 DNA sequence: TGCAGCGTCAAGCCCACAGGGTCTGAGACCCAGTACTTC. Amino acid sequence: CSVKPTGSETQYF.

V and J are TRBV18 and TRBJ2-7; maybe TRBD1 (6 bases). The germline V gene has CDR1 KGHSH and CDR2 LQKENI. Trimming left V 5 bases short and J 5 bases short, with 13 bases between. CDR3 length equals 13 residues. The CDR3 here is CASSTLPGDEQYF. The CDR3 bases are TGTGCCAGCTCAACCTTGCCAGGGGACGAGCAGTACTTC.

This clonotype came up a few times. The chain joins TRBV6-5 to TRBJ2-3; the D is unclear. The V and J ends lost 5 bases and 11 bases respectively, with 14 bases between them. Looked up from germline, CDR1 is MNHEY and CDR2 is SVGAGI. The CDR3 has 12 amino acids. The CDR3 here is CASSPGLSVQYF. In DNA, the CDR3 is TGTGCCAGCAGTCCGGGTCTATCAGTGCAGTATTTT.